Sequencing of this TCR beta chain was carried out in a study of blood T cell repertoires in COVID-19. Looking at the study overall: Samples taken during acute and convalescent COVID-19 were collected in the United States, Italy and Spain. PBMCs, B-cell-depleted T cells, or T cells were the source of the cDNA or gDNA that made up the material.

Unmatched junction bases numbered 5, after V lost 1 base and J lost 6 bases. CDR3 size: 17 residues. CDR1 is MNHEY, CDR2 SMNVEV, per germline (reference sequence). Original methodology: Counts of nucleated cells, estimated from reference gene primer amplification, were obtained. The data were produced by immunoSEQ multiplex PCR, yet TCRdb's version contains in-frame clones alone and is incomplete. The V and J calls and clone size come from that table; D and trimming were worked out from the DNA. The sample yields approximately 210,000 clones, about 92% seen once. V is TRBV27 and J is TRBJ2-2; TRBD2 matches at 13 bases. Sequenced: peripheral blood. The TCR was taken from a man aged 25 to 40 with acute or convalescent COVID-19. This CDR3 reads CASSLLLAGGQSGELFF. In nucleotides, the CDR3 is TGTGCCAGCAGTTTATTACTAGCGGGGGGGCAATCCGGGGAGCTGTTTTTT.